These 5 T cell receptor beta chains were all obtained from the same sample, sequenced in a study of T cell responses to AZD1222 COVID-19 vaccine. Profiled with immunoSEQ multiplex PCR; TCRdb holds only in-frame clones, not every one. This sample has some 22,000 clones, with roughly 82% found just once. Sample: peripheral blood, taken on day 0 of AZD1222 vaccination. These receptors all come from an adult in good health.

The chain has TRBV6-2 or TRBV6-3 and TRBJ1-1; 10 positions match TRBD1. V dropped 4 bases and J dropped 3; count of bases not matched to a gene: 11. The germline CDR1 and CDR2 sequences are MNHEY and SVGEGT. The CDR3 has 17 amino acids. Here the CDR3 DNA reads TGTGCCAGCAGTTTCTACCGGGACAGGGGTCTCGACACTGAAGCTTTCTTT. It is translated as CASSFYRDRGLDTEAFF.

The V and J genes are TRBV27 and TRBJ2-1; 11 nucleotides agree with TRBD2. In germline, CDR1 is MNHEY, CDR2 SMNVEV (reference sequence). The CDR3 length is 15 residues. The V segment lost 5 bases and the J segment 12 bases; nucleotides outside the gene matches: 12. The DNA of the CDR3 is TGTGCCAGCAGTCCCGGACTAGCGGGTTCACCTACGCAGTTCTTC. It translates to CASSPGLAGSPTQFF.

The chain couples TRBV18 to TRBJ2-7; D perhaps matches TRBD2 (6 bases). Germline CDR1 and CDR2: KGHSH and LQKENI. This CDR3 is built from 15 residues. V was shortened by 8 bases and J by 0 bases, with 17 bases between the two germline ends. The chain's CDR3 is CASGSGGPNSYEQYF. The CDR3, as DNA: TGTGCCAGCGGCTCCGGGGGTCCTAACTCCTACGAGCAGTACTTC.

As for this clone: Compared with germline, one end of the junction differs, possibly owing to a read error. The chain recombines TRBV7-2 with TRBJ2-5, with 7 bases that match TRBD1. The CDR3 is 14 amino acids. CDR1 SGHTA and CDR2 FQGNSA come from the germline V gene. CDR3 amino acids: CASTPGQHQETQYF. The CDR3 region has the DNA TGTGCCAGTACTCCGGGACAGCACCAGGAGACCCAGTACTTC.

The CDR3 sequence: CASSPSRLAADTQYF. In DNA, the CDR3 is TGTGCCAGCAGTCCATCGAGACTAGCAGCAGATACGCAGTATTTT. V usage is TRBV28 and J usage is TRBJ2-3; 7 bases fit TRBD2. The V segment lost 5 bases and the J segment 4 bases; nucleotides outside the gene matches: 9. The CDR3 is 15 residues long. The germline V gene encodes CDR1 MDHEN and CDR2 SYDVKM.